Here is one T cell receptor beta chain with its context. PCR employed 60 Vbeta and 13 Jbeta primers. Some clones are missing from TCRdb's copy, which holds only in-frame ones; the method was immunoSEQ multiplex PCR. Found here are more than 150,000 clones, approximately 81% of them singletons; the top ten hold 2.1%. The record originates from a study of cytomegalovirus exposure and HLA in healthy donors. The CDR3 totals 14 residues. Trimming removed 0 bases at V and 3 bases at J, with 8 bases between. The V gene's germline CDR1 is SEHNR and CDR2 FQNEAQ (reference sequence). The TCR originated in a woman aged 18-29 years in good health and CMV-seropositive. This chain uses TRBV7-9 with TRBJ1-2; D not certain. Input material: PBMCs. The CDR3, as DNA: TGTGCCAGCAGCTTAGCGTTAGCACACTATGGCTACACCTTC. This translates into CASSLALAHYGYTF.